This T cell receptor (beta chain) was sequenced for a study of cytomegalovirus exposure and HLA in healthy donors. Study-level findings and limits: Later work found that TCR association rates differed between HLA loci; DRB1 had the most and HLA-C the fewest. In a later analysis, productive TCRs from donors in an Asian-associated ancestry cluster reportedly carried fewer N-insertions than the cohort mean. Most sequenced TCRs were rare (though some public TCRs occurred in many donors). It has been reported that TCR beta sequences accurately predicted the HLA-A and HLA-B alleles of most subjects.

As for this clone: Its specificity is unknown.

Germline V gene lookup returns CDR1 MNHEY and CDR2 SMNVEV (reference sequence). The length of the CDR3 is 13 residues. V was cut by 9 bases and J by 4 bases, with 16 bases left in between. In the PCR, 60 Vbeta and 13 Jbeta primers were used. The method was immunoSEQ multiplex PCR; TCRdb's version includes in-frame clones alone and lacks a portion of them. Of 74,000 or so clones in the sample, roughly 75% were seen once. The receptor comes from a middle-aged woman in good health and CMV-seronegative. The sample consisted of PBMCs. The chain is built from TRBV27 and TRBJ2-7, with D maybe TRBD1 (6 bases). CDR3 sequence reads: CARRTAVSYEQYF. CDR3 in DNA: TGTGCCAGACGGACAGCAGTCTCTTACGAGCAGTACTTC.